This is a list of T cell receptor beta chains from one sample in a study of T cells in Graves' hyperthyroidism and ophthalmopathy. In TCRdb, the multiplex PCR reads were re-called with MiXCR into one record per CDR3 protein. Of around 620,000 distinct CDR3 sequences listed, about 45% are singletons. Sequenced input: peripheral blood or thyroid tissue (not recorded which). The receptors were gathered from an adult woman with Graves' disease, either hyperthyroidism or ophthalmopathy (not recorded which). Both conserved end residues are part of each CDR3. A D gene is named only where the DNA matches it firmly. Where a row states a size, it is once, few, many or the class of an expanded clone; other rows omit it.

DNA: TGTGCCAGCAGAGGGACAGGTGGGAGCAGTTCACCCCTCCACTTT
CDR3: CASRGTGGSSSPLHF
V: TRBV7-2
length: 15
J: TRBJ1-6
D: TRBD1
size: -

DNA: TGTGCTATCTCAGGGCGGGAGACCCAGTACTTC
CDR3: CAISGRETQYF
V: TRBV10-3
length: 11
J: TRBJ2-5
D: -
size: -

DNA: TGTGCCAGCAGCGAAACCGGGACAGCGTACTATGGCTACACCTTC
CDR3: CASSETGTAYYGYTF
V: TRBV7-9
length: 15
J: TRBJ1-2
D: TRBD1
size: -

DNA: TGTGCCATCGCGCCCGTGAACACCGGGGAGCTGTTTTTT
CDR3: CAIAPVNTGELFF
V: TRBV10-3
length: 13
J: TRBJ2-2
D: -
size: many

DNA: TGCGCCAGCAGCCTGGGACTAGCGGGAGCGGCCCAGTACTTC
CDR3: CASSLGLAGAAQYF
V: TRBV4-3
length: 14
J: TRBJ2-5
D: TRBD2
size: -

DNA: TGCAGTGCTAGTGACAGGAGCTATGGCTACACCTTC
CDR3: CSASDRSYGYTF
V: TRBV20-1
length: 12
J: TRBJ1-2
D: -
size: -

DNA: TGTGCCAGCAGCTTAGCCGGGGGGGTCACGAGCAATCAGCCCCAGCATTTT
CDR3: CASSLAGGVTSNQPQHF
V: TRBV7-6
length: 17
J: TRBJ1-5
D: -
size: -

DNA: TGTGCCAGCAGCGAGCCCCCTGAGGTTACGCAGTATTTT
CDR3: CASSEPPEVTQYF
V: TRBV9
length: 13
J: TRBJ2-3
D: -
size: -

DNA: TGCGCCAGCAGCCCTGGGACAGGCTTGTCCTACGAGCAGTACTTC
CDR3: CASSPGTGLSYEQYF
V: TRBV5-1
length: 15
J: TRBJ2-7
D: TRBD1
size: many

DNA: -
CDR3: CASSFGTGTGLHF
V: TRBV7-2
length: 13
J: TRBJ1-5
D: -
size: -

DNA: TGCAGTGCTACTTTGCCTCACCGTACCTACGAGCAGTACTTC
CDR3: CSATLPHRTYEQYF
V: TRBV20-1
length: 14
J: TRBJ2-7
D: -
size: many

DNA: TGCAGCGTTGGGGAAGACACTCAGCCCCAGCATTTT
CDR3: CSVGEDTQPQHF
V: TRBV29-1
length: 12
J: TRBJ1-5
D: -
size: few

DNA: TGTGCCATAGACGGCGGGAACCTGAACACCGGGGAGCTTTTTTTT
CDR3: CAIDGGNLNTGELFF
V: TRBV5-4
length: 15
J: TRBJ2-2
D: -
size: many

DNA: TGTGCCAGCCAAACGGGGGGGGGAGGCAATCAGCCCCAGCATTTT
CDR3: CASQTGGGGNQPQHF
V: TRBV10-3
length: 15
J: TRBJ1-5
D: -
size: -

DNA: TGTGCCAGCAGCTTAGGAGCTAGCGGCCGCACAGATACGCAGTATTTT
CDR3: CASSLGASGRTDTQYF
V: TRBV5-5
length: 16
J: TRBJ2-3
D: TRBD2
size: few

DNA: TGTGCCAGCAGCCCGGACAGGATCAGTGAGCAGTTCTTC
CDR3: CASSPDRISEQFF
V: TRBV7-9
length: 13
J: TRBJ2-1
D: TRBD1
size: -

DNA: TGTGCCAGCAGTACCGGACAGGCGACTAATGAAAAACTGTTTTTT
CDR3: CASSTGQATNEKLFF
V: TRBV28
length: 15
J: TRBJ1-4
D: TRBD1
size: few

DNA: TGTGCCTGGAGTGTTCAGGGGAATAATTCACCCCTCCACTTT
CDR3: CAWSVQGNNSPLHF
V: TRBV30
length: 14
J: TRBJ1-6
D: -
size: few

DNA: TGTGCCAGCAGCACGGACAGGGTCACTGAAGCTTTCTTT
CDR3: CASSTDRVTEAFF
V: TRBV7-3
length: 13
J: TRBJ1-1
D: TRBD1
size: many

DNA: TGTGCCAGCAGCTTAGCGTCGGGGGCGGGTCAGCCCCAGTACTTC
CDR3: CASSLASGAGQPQYF
V: TRBV7-2
length: 15
J: TRBJ2-5
D: -
size: -

DNA: TGTGCCAGTACGGGACAGGGTCACACCGGGGAGCTGTTTTTT
CDR3: CASTGQGHTGELFF
V: TRBV19
length: 14
J: TRBJ2-2
D: TRBD1
size: -

DNA: TGTGCCAGCAGTTACATGCGTGGGACAGGGGAAAAACTGTTTTTT
CDR3: CASSYMRGTGEKLFF
V: TRBV6-5
length: 15
J: TRBJ1-4
D: TRBD1
size: many

DNA: TGTGCCAGTAGTATGGACAGGTTGAACACTGAAGCTTTCTTT
CDR3: CASSMDRLNTEAFF
V: TRBV19
length: 14
J: TRBJ1-1
D: TRBD1
size: -

DNA: TGTGCCAGCAGCCCGGGACTTAGGCAGCCCCAGCATTTT
CDR3: CASSPGLRQPQHF
V: TRBV12-3/TRBV12-4
length: 13
J: TRBJ1-5
D: -
size: many

DNA: TGTGCCACCAGTGCCCCCGCCGAGGGTGGGGAGACCCAGTACTTC
CDR3: CATSAPAEGGETQYF
V: TRBV24-1
length: 15
J: TRBJ2-5
D: -
size: many

DNA: TGCGCCAGCACGACTTCGGGCTCCTACGAGCAGTACTTC
CDR3: CASTTSGSYEQYF
V: TRBV5-1
length: 13
J: TRBJ2-7
D: -
size: -

DNA: TGTGCCAGCAGTAGGGGAGTTAGCACTGAAGCTTTCTTT
CDR3: CASSRGVSTEAFF
V: TRBV6-1
length: 13
J: TRBJ1-1
D: -
size: few

DNA: TGTGCCAGCAGTTTGGGGGGAAACCAAGAGACCCAGTACTTC
CDR3: CASSLGGNQETQYF
V: TRBV28
length: 14
J: TRBJ2-5
D: -
size: many

DNA: TGTGCCAGCCGACTAGGGAAAATCTCCTACGAGCAGTACTTC
CDR3: CASRLGKISYEQYF
V: TRBV7-8
length: 14
J: TRBJ2-7
D: -
size: -

DNA: TGTGCCATCAGCCAAACTATGACCTCCTACAATGAGCAGTACTTC
CDR3: CAISQTMTSYNEQYF
V: TRBV10-3
length: 15
J: TRBJ2-7
D: -
size: -

DNA: TGTGCCAGCAGCCCCCGGGGAAATAGCAATCAGCCCCAGCATTTT
CDR3: CASSPRGNSNQPQHF
V: TRBV12-3/TRBV12-4
length: 15
J: TRBJ1-5
D: -
size: many

DNA: TGTGCCAGCAGCTTACCGACAGGGGAAAGTAGTCAAGAGACCCAGTACTTC
CDR3: CASSLPTGESSQETQYF
V: TRBV11-3
length: 17
J: TRBJ2-5
D: TRBD1
size: many

DNA: TGCAGTGCCGAACTTAGGAGGGACACCGGGGAGTTGTTTTTT
CDR3: CSAELRRDTGELFF
V: TRBV20-1
length: 14
J: TRBJ2-2
D: -
size: once

DNA: TGTGCCAGCAGTTTGGGGAACACCGGGGCCAACGTCCTGACTTTC
CDR3: CASSLGNTGANVLTF
V: TRBV12-3/TRBV12-4
length: 15
J: TRBJ2-6
D: -
size: -

DNA: TGTGCCAGCAGCTTAGCGAAGAGGGGGGGTACATTTAACCAAGAGACCCAGTACTTC
CDR3: CASSLAKRGGTFNQETQYF
V: TRBV7-6
length: 19
J: TRBJ2-5
D: -
size: -

DNA: TGCGCCAGCAGCCAAGATCTCTCTGGGGGGGGAGCGAGGGAGCAGTACTTC
CDR3: CASSQDLSGGGAREQYF
V: TRBV4-1
length: 17
J: TRBJ2-7
D: TRBD2
size: -

DNA: TGCAGTGCCCCGCCAGGGACAGGGGGCGAAGCTTTCTTT
CDR3: CSAPPGTGGEAFF
V: TRBV20-1
length: 13
J: TRBJ1-1
D: TRBD1
size: -

DNA: TGCAGTGCTAGAACTCGGCAGAGTGAAAAACTGTTTTTT
CDR3: CSARTRQSEKLFF
V: TRBV20-1
length: 13
J: TRBJ1-4
D: -
size: few

DNA: TGTGCCAGCTATGGATTCGGGACAGGGTCTAACGAGCAGTACTTC
CDR3: CASYGFGTGSNEQYF
V: TRBV6-5
length: 15
J: TRBJ2-7
D: TRBD1
size: many

DNA: TGCAGTGCTAGAGAGGGGGGGAATGAAAAACTGTTTTTT
CDR3: CSAREGGNEKLFF
V: TRBV20-1
length: 13
J: TRBJ1-4
D: -
size: -

DNA: TGTGCCAGCAGCCAGGGGCCCCGATCCCCTAACTACGAGCAGTACTTC
CDR3: CASSQGPRSPNYEQYF
V: TRBV7-9
length: 16
J: TRBJ2-7
D: -
size: many

DNA: TGCAGCGTTGAAGTTCGGGACAGATCCTACGAGCAGTACTTC
CDR3: CSVEVRDRSYEQYF
V: TRBV29-1
length: 14
J: TRBJ2-7
D: TRBD1
size: -

DNA: TGCGCCAGCAGTGAGTCTTTCGGCAGGTACGAGCAGTACTTC
CDR3: CASSESFGRYEQYF
V: TRBV10-2
length: 14
J: TRBJ2-7
D: -
size: -

DNA: TGTGCCAGCACCTCGGCCCCCAAGGCGGGCCTTACCTACGAGCAGTACTTC
CDR3: CASTSAPKAGLTYEQYF
V: TRBV5-6
length: 17
J: TRBJ2-7
D: -
size: many

DNA: TGTGCCAGCAGCTTAAGAAGCGGGAGAAGTCTAGAGACCCAGTACTTC
CDR3: CASSLRSGRSLETQYF
V: TRBV11-2
length: 16
J: TRBJ2-5
D: TRBD2
size: many

DNA: TGCGCCAGCAGCTTCGGCCAGCTTAATTCACCCCTCCACTTT
CDR3: CASSFGQLNSPLHF
V: TRBV5-1
length: 14
J: TRBJ1-6
D: -
size: -

DNA: TGTACCGGACAGGGAGTAGGTTCGGAGACCCAGTACTTC
CDR3: CTGQGVGSETQYF
V: TRBV10-3
length: 13
J: TRBJ2-5
D: TRBD1
size: once

DNA: TGTGCCAGCAGCTTAGCGGCAGGACGTGACACCGGGGAGCTGTTTTTT
CDR3: CASSLAAGRDTGELFF
V: TRBV7-8
length: 16
J: TRBJ2-2
D: -
size: many

DNA: TGTGCCATCAGCAACAGGGTGAGGGGGACTGAAGCTTTCTTT
CDR3: CAISNRVRGTEAFF
V: TRBV10-3
length: 14
J: TRBJ1-1
D: -
size: -

DNA: TGCGCCAGCAGCTTGTTGCCCGGAGAGGGTGGCTACACCTTC
CDR3: CASSLLPGEGGYTF
V: TRBV5-1
length: 14
J: TRBJ1-2
D: -
size: many

DNA: TGTGCCAGCAGCCCTTCGACAGGGGTTGGCTATGGCTACACCTTC
CDR3: CASSPSTGVGYGYTF
V: TRBV7-6
length: 15
J: TRBJ1-2
D: TRBD1
size: few

DNA: TGTGCCAGCAACATGCCGGGACTACGTTCCTACGAGCAGTACTTC
CDR3: CASNMPGLRSYEQYF
V: TRBV11-2
length: 15
J: TRBJ2-7
D: TRBD2
size: many

DNA: TGTGCCAGTAGTATTTCGGCAGAAGGATCCTACGAGCAGTACTTC
CDR3: CASSISAEGSYEQYF
V: TRBV19
length: 15
J: TRBJ2-7
D: -
size: many